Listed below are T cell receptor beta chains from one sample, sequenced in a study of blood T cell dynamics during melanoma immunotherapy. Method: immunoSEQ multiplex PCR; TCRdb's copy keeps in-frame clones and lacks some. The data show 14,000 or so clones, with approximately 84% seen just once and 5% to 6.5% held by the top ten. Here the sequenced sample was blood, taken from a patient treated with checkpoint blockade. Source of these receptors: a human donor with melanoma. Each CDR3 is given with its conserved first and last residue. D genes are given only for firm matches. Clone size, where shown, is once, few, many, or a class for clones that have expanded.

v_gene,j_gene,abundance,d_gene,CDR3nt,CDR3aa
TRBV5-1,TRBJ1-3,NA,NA,TGCGCCAGCGCTGACACGGGCGGCGGAAACACCATATATTTT,CASADTGGGNTIYF
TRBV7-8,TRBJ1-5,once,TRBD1,TGTGCCAGCAGTGTTGCAGGGGGGAGTCAGCCCCAGCATTTT,CASSVAGGSQPQHF
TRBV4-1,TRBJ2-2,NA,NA,TGCGCCAGCAGCCAAGATCCATTAGCGTCCGGGGAGCTGTTTTTT,CASSQDPLASGELFF
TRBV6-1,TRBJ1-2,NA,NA,TGTGCCAGCAGTGAGGGCCCAGGGAACTATGGCTACACCTTC,CASSEGPGNYGYTF
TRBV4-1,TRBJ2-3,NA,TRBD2,TGCGCCAGCAGCCAAGATCCTGGGCGGGGGGGCACAGATACGCAGTATTTT,CASSQDPGRGGTDTQYF
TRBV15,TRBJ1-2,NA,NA,TGTGCCACCAGCAGAGCTGACGGGGGGGCAGGCTACACCTTC,CATSRADGGAGYTF
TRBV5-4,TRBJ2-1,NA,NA,TGTGCCACCGACCCTGGTCCAGGGAGCTCCTACAATGAGCAGTTCTTC,CATDPGPGSSYNEQFF
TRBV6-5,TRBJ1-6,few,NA,TGTGCCAGCAGGGCGCCGAATTCACCCCTCCACTTT,CASRAPNSPLHF
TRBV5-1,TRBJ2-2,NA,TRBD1,TGCGCCAGCAGTCCTGGACAGGGGACCGGGGAGCTGTTTTTT,CASSPGQGTGELFF
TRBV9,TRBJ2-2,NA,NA,TGTGCCAGCAGCGTTGTTCCGGAGACCGGGGAGCTGTTTTTT,CASSVVPETGELFF
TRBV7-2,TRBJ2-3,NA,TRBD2,TGTGCCAGCAGGGGAGGGCGGGGGGTTACAGATACGCAGTATTTT,CASRGGRGVTDTQYF
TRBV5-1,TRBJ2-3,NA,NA,TGCGCCAGCAGCCTAGGTACCACAGATACGCAGTATTTT,CASSLGTTDTQYF
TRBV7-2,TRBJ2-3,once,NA,TGTGCCAGCACGAGAACGGGAAGCACAGATACGCAGTATTTT,CASTRTGSTDTQYF
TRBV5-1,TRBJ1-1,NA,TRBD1,TGCGCCAGCAGCTTGACGACAGGGGGCACTGAAGCTTTCTTT,CASSLTTGGTEAFF
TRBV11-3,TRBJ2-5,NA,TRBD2,TGTGCCAGCAGCTTAATTGCGGGGGGCCAAGAGACCCAGTACTTC,CASSLIAGGQETQYF
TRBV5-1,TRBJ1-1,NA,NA,TGCGCCAGCAGCTTGGACGGTGTTAGAACTGAAGCTTTCTTT,CASSLDGVRTEAFF
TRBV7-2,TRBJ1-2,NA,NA,TGTGCCAGCAGCTTAGACAGAGCTACTAACTATGGCTACACCTTC,CASSLDRATNYGYTF
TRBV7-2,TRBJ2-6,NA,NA,TGTGCCAGCAGCGCGTGGGGGAACCCTGGGGCCAACGTCCTGACTTTC,CASSAWGNPGANVLTF
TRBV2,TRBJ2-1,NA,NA,TGTGCCAGCAAGGCGGGGTGGGAGGAGCAGTTCTTC,CASKAGWEEQFF
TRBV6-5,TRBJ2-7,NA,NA,TGTGCCAGCAGTCTCGGGTACGAGCAGTACTTC,CASSLGYEQYF
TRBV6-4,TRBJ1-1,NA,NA,TGTGCCAGCAGCCCAAAAGCAGGAGGGGACACTGAAGCTTTCTTT,CASSPKAGGDTEAFF
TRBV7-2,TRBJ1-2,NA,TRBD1,TGTGCCAGCAGCTTAGCGCCACAGGGGTACTATGGCTACACCTTC,CASSLAPQGYYGYTF
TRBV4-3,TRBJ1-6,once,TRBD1,TGCGCCAGCAGCCAAAAGGACAGGGATTCACCCCTCCACTTT,CASSQKDRDSPLHF
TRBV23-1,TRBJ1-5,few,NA,TGCGCCAGCAGCCCCATCCCAGGGGCGAGGCCGGCGGAGCCCCAGCATTTT,CASSPIPGARPAEPQHF
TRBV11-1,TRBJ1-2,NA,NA,TGTGCCAGCAGCTCAGAATACGTCGGCGGCCTCTCTGGCTACACCTTC,CASSSEYVGGLSGYTF
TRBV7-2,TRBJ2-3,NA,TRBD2,TGTGCCAGCAGCTTAGTTTCCGCGGGGGGGGTCACAGATACGCAGTATTTT,CASSLVSAGGVTDTQYF
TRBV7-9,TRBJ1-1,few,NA,TGTGCCAGCAGCTTAGTGGGGGGATCAGCTTTCTTT,CASSLVGGSAFF
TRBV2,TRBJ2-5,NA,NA,TGTGCCAGCAGTGAAGCAGAGACCCAGTACTTC,CASSEAETQYF
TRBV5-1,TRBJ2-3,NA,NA,TGCGCCAGCAGGATAGGACACACAGATACGCAGTATTTT,CASRIGHTDTQYF
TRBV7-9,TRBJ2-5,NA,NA,TGTGCCAGCAGCTTAGCTAACCAAGAGACCCAGTACTTC,CASSLANQETQYF
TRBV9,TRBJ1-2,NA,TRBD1,TGTGCCAGCAGCGTAATGACAGGGTCCTATGGCTACACCTTC,CASSVMTGSYGYTF
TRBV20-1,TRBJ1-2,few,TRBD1,TGCAGTTTAGTCACAGGGGATGGCTACACCTTC,CSLVTGDGYTF
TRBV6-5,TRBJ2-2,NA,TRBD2,TGTGCCAGCTGCCGCTCTAGCGGGCCCACCGGGGAGCTGTTTTTT,CASCRSSGPTGELFF
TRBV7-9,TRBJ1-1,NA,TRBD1,TGTGCCAGCAGCAAGGACAGGGTTATCAACACTGAAGCTTTCTTT,CASSKDRVINTEAFF
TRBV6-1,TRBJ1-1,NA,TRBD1,TGTGCCAGCAGTGGCCGGGACAGGGGGGTGAACACTGAAGCTTTCTTT,CASSGRDRGVNTEAFF
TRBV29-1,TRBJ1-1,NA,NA,TGCAGCGTTGACCGGGTGAACACTGAAGCTTTCTTT,CSVDRVNTEAFF
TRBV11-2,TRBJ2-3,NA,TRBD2,TGTGCCAGCAGCTTTACTAGCGGGGGGGAATATACGCAGTATTTT,CASSFTSGGEYTQYF
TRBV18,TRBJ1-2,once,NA,TGTGCCAGCTCACCATCGGACACAAGGGGCTACACCTTC,CASSPSDTRGYTF
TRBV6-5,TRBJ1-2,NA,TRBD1,TGTGCCAGCACCGCTACAGGGGGCAAGGGTGGCTACACCTTC,CASTATGGKGGYTF
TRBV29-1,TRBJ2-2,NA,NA,TGCAGCTCCCTGAGTAACACCGGGGAGCTGTTTTTT,CSSLSNTGELFF
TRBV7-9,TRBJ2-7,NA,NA,TGTGCCAGCAGCCCAAGGGGGATCCACGAGCAGTACTTC,CASSPRGIHEQYF